This T cell receptor (beta chain) was sequenced in a study of T cell repertoires in aging, cancer and after chemotherapy. TCR beta rearrangements were amplified from peripheral blood genomic DNA. Germline assignment: CDR1 MNHEY and CDR2 SVGAGI. Trimming pared 0 bases from V and 4 bases from J, leaving 9 bases between. The CDR3 contains 14 residues. A mixed TRB-A/B primer pool amplified rearranged TRB by multiplex touch-down PCR. TCRdb passed the multiplex PCR reads through MiXCR, listing each CDR3 protein once. The sample contains 1,300 to 1,500 distinct CDR3 sequences, about 70% of which appear only once.

This sequence originates from a human donor with a blood cancer. The sequencing sample was made of blood. V gene TRBV6-5 combines with J gene TRBJ2-5; no definite D call. The chain's CDR3 is CASSYSGGPETQYF. For the CDR3, the DNA is TGTGCCAGCAGTTACTCCGGCGGCCCAGAGACCCAGTACTTC.